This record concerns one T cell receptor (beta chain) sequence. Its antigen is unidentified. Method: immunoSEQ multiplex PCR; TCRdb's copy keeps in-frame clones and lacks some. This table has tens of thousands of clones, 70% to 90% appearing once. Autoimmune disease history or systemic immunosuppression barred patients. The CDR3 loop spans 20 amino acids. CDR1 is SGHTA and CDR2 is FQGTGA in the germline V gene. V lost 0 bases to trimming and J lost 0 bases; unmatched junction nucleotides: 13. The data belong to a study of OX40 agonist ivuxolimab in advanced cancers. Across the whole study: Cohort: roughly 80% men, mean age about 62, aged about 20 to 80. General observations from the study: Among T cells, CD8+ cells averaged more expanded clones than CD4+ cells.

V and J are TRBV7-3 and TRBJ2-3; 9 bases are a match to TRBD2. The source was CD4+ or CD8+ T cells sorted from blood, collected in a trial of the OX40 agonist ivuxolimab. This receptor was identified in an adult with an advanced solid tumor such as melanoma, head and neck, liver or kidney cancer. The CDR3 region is CASSLTPPSGDTLSTDTQYF. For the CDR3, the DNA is TGTGCCAGCAGCTTAACTCCTCCTAGCGGGGATACCCTTAGCACAGATACGCAGTATTTT.